The T cell receptor (beta chain) under discussion was sequenced for a study of OX40 agonist ivuxolimab in advanced cancers. Whole-study context: Patients in the trial were receiving intravenous ivuxolimab every 2 weeks, at doses of 0.01 to 10 mg/kg. Anti-PD-1, anti-PD-L1 or anti-CTLA-4 therapy given earlier was allowed, and approximately 40% had some. Study findings and constraints: The average count of expanded clones was higher among CD8+ T cells than among CD4+.

Sample share makes this clone medium-sized. Its specificity is unknown. Assay: immunoSEQ multiplex PCR; the TCRdb copy retains only in-frame clones and omits some. Here the sample spans approximately 77,000 clones, 80% to 95% being singletons. The CDR3 spans 11 residues. V lost 6 bases and J lost 6, with 8 bases in between. Germline assignment: CDR1 LNHDA and CDR2 SQIVND (reference sequence). This specimen consisted of CD4+ or CD8+ T cells sorted from blood, obtained in a trial of the OX40 agonist ivuxolimab. The clonotype was recovered from an adult with an advanced solid tumor such as melanoma, head and neck, liver or kidney cancer. This chain links TRBV19 with TRBJ1-1; D unclear. DNA of the CDR3: TGTGCCAGTAGCCACCCTTCTGAAGCTTTCTTT. This encodes CASSHPSEAFF.